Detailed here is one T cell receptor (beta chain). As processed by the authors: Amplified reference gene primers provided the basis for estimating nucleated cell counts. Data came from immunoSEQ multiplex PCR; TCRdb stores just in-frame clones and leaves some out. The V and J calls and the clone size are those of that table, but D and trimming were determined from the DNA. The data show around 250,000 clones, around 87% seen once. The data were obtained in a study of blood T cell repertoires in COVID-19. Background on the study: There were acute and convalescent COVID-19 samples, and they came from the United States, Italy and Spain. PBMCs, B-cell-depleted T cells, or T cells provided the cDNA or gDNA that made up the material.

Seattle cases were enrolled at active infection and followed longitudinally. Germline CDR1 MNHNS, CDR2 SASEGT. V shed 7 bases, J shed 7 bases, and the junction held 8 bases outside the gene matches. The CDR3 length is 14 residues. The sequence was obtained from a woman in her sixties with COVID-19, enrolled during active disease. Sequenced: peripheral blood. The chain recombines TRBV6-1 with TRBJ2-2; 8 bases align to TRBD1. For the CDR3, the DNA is TGTGCCAGCACCTACACAGGGGGAGGCGGGGAGCTGTTTTTT. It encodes CASTYTGGGGELFF.